The 26 T cell receptor beta chains given below trace back to one sample, sequenced in a study of cytomegalovirus exposure and HLA in healthy donors. The PCR ran on 60 Vbeta and 13 Jbeta primers. Measured with immunoSEQ multiplex PCR; TCRdb has only the in-frame clones, and not every one. This sample carries about 160,000 clones, roughly 82% of them seen once, and the ten largest clones take 5% to 7%. Sequencing was done on a sample of PBMCs. The receptor set was obtained from a man aged 50-60 years in good health and CMV-seropositive.

V gene TRBV19 combines with J gene TRBJ2-3; TRBD1 aligns across 8 bases. Germline loops: CDR1 LNHDA, CDR2 SQIVND (reference sequence). V lost 2 bases, J lost 2 bases, and 3 bases stayed unmatched. The CDR3 runs to 15 residues. CDR3 sequence (DNA): TGTGCCAGTAGTATACAGGGGGCGCCCACAGATACGCAGTATTTT. It translates to CASSIQGAPTDTQYF.

This clone was seen a few times. The V gene is TRBV6-6, the J gene TRBJ1-1; the D is unclear. The CDR3 contains 11 residues. CDR1 and CDR2 (germline): MNHNY, SVGAGI (reference sequence). Trimming took 10 bases from V and 7 from J, leaving 13 bases between them. The CDR3 DNA sequence: TGTGCCATGGGGAGGTGGGATGAAGCTTTCTTT. Its protein is CAMGRWDEAFF.

The J gene is TRBJ2-1, the V gene TRBV5-6, with TRBD1 as a possible D gene (6 bases). The CDR3 is 15 amino acids. Between the trimmed V and J ends, which lost 0 bases and 6 bases, there was a span of 13 bases. Germline CDR1 and CDR2: SGHDT and YYEEEE. The DNA of the CDR3 is TGTGCCAGCAGCTTGGTTACAGGGCAATTCAATGAGCAGTTCTTC. Amino acid sequence: CASSLVTGQFNEQFF. Full variable domain (remainder filled in from reference TRBV5-6 and TRBJ2-1): DAGVTQSPTHLIKTRGQQVTLRCSPKSGHDTVSWYQQALGQGPQFIFQYYEEEERQRGNFPDRFSGHQFPNYSSELNVNALLLGDSALYLCASSLVTGQFNEQFFGPGTRLTVL.

This chain connects TRBV5-6 to TRBJ1-4; 8 bases are shared with TRBD1. Germline lookup yields CDR1 SGHDT and CDR2 YYEEEE. The trim removed 4 bases at V and 0 bases at J, leaving 5 bases unmatched. The length of the CDR3 is 16 residues. The CDR3 nucleotides are TGTGCCAGCAGCCGAGGACAGGGTGCAACTAATGAAAAACTGTTTTTT. This codes for CASSRGQGATNEKLFF.

The chain joins TRBV4-2 to TRBJ1-6, with 9 bases that match TRBD1. The V gene's germline CDR1 is LGHNA and CDR2 YNFKEQ. The length of the CDR3 is 17 residues. The ends lost 2 bases at V and 6 bases at J; junction bases unmatched: 8. In DNA, the CDR3 is TGTGCCAGCAGCCAAATTAATACGGGACAGGGTAATTCACCCCTCCACTTT. Protein sequence: CASSQINTGQGNSPLHF.

V and J are TRBV6-5 and TRBJ2-1; 7 bases align to TRBD1. CDR1 is MNHEY, CDR2 SVGAGI, per germline. Trimming cost V 5 bases and J 4 bases; bases outside gene matches: 5. CDR3 length equals 14 residues. CDR3 sequence: CASSNDRAYNEQFF. In DNA form, the CDR3 reads TGTGCCAGCAGTAACGACAGGGCTTACAATGAGCAGTTCTTC.

The chain has TRBV5-6 and TRBJ2-3; 7 bases line up with TRBD2. CDR1 and CDR2 from the germline V gene are SGHDT and YYEEEE. The CDR3 length is 16 residues. J gave up 2 bases and V 1 base, and 7 bases lay outside the gene matches. For the CDR3, the DNA is TGTGCCAGCAGCTTGTACAGCGGGGCGCTCACAGATACGCAGTATTTT. Its translation is CASSLYSGALTDTQYF.

J is TRBJ2-1 and V is TRBV5-1; 7 bases line up with TRBD2. J lost 8 bases, V lost 4 bases, and 6 bases had no gene match. There are 13 residues in the CDR3. CDR1 SGHRS and CDR2 YFSETQ come from the germline V gene. CDR3 in amino acids: CASSLTSSDEQFF. Here the CDR3 DNA reads TGCGCCAGCAGCCTGACTAGCTCCGATGAGCAGTTCTTC. Drawing the rest from reference TRBV5-1 and TRBJ2-1, the complete variable domain is KAGVTQTPRYLIKTRGQQVTLSCSPISGHRSVSWYQQTPGQGLQFLFEYFSETQRNKGNFPGRFSGRQFSNSRSEMNVSTLELGDSALYLCASSLTSSDEQFFGPGTRLTVL.

V gene TRBV29-1 combines with J gene TRBJ2-6, with 8 bases lining up with TRBD1. From germline, CDR1 is SQVTM and CDR2 ANQGSEA. There are 17 residues in the CDR3. V lost 3 bases to trimming and J lost 0 bases; unmatched junction nucleotides: 7. Here the CDR3 DNA reads TGCAGCGTTGAGGCTCGGGACAGGTCCTCTGGGGCCAACGTCCTGACTTTC. Translated: CSVEARDRSSGANVLTF.

The V and J genes are TRBV15 and TRBJ2-2; unclear D gene. V was pared by 5 bases and J by 4 bases, with 11 bases between. The length of the CDR3 is 14 residues. Germline V CDR1 and CDR2: LNHNV, YYDKDF (reference sequence). The CDR3 spells CATSSPKRTGELFF. For the CDR3, the DNA is TGTGCCACCAGCTCCCCCAAGCGCACCGGGGAGCTGTTTTTT.

The V gene is TRBV7-9, the J gene TRBJ1-1; possibly TRBD1 for D (5 bases). Germline V gives CDR1 SEHNR, CDR2 FQNEAQ (reference sequence). V was cut by 1 base and J by 4 bases, with 10 bases left in between. The CDR3 contains 14 residues. CDR3 sequence reads: CASSLGGVTTEAFF. The DNA of the CDR3 is TGTGCCAGCAGCTTAGGGGGGGTCACCACTGAAGCTTTCTTT.

The genes are TRBV25-1 and TRBJ1-6; 7 bases agree with TRBD1. The CDR3 is 14 amino acids. The J segment lost 8 bases and the V segment lost 4 bases, leaving 5 bases of the junction unmatched. Germline V gives CDR1 MGHDK, CDR2 SYGVNS. The CDR3 loop reads CASSAYTGDSPLHF. CDR3 coding DNA: TGTGCCAGCAGTGCATACACAGGGGATTCACCCCTCCACTTT.

This chain connects TRBV27 to TRBJ1-2; D may be TRBD1 (6 bases). There are 15 residues in the CDR3. CDR1 is MNHEY, CDR2 SMNVEV, per germline (reference sequence). V was trimmed by 9 bases and J by 0 bases, leaving 17 bases between them. The CDR3 nucleotides are TGTGCCAGTCTGGGTACAGGGTCCCCTAACTATGGCTACACCTTC. Its protein product is CASLGTGSPNYGYTF.

The CDR3 region has the DNA TGTGCCTGGAGTGTACTCGGGAGGGACGAGCAGTACGTC. This codes for CAWSVLGRDEQYV. The V gene is TRBV30, the J gene TRBJ2-7; 8 positions match TRBD2. Germline loops: CDR1 GTSNPN, CDR2 SVGIG (reference sequence). With V trimmed by 0 bases and J by 5 bases, 3 bases remained unmatched. This CDR3 has 13 amino acids.

The gene calls are TRBV11-2 and TRBJ2-2; D is unresolved. Germline values: CDR1 SGHAT, CDR2 FQNNGV. The germline V and J ends were trimmed by 3 bases and 4 bases, with 12 bases remaining between them. The CDR3 has 15 residues. This CDR3 is CASSFGGSTTGELFF. CDR3 sequence (DNA): TGTGCCAGCAGCTTCGGCGGATCGACCACCGGGGAGCTGTTTTTT.

J is TRBJ2-3 and V is TRBV2; weak D call: TRBD1 (6 bases). Per germline, CDR1 SNHLY and CDR2 FYNNEI. V was pared by 8 bases and J by 1 base, with 13 bases between. The length of the CDR3 is 14 residues. CDR3 amino acids: CASLQGEGTDTQYF. As DNA, the CDR3 is TGTGCCAGCTTACAGGGAGAAGGCACAGATACGCAGTATTTT.

The CDR3 nucleotides are TGTGCCAGCAGCTGGGACACGAGCGGCAATCAGCCCCAGCATTTT. Translated: CASSWDTSGNQPQHF. The chain employs TRBV11-3 and TRBJ1-5; tentatively, D is TRBD1 (6 bases). V was pared by 4 bases and J by 2 bases, with 12 bases between. Germline values: CDR1 SGHNT, CDR2 YENEEA. CDR3 size: 15 residues.

The chain is built from TRBV21-1 and TRBJ1-1; TRBD1, the table's D call, was not compared with the DNA. TRBV21-1 constitutes a pseudogene. CDR3 length: 16 residues. This chain's CDR3 is CASSKEKQGKYTEAFF. CDR3 bases: TGTGCCAGCAGCAAAGAGAAACAGGGTAAGTACACTGAAGCTTTCTTT.

The J gene is TRBJ1-1, the V gene TRBV5-6; possible D gene TRBD1, 5 bases. Trimming stripped 1 base from V and 4 bases from J, with 8 bases between. Germline V gives CDR1 SGHDT, CDR2 YYEEEE. CDR3 length: 13 amino acids. The CDR3 DNA is TGTGCCAGCAGCTTGCAGGGAAGCACTGAAGCTTTCTTT. Its translation is CASSLQGSTEAFF.

V is TRBV10-3 and J is TRBJ1-5; D call uncertain. Germline CDR1 reads ENHRY; CDR2 reads SYGVKD. Deletions cut 2 bases from V and 2 bases from J, with 7 bases between. The CDR3 loop spans 14 amino acids. This chain's CDR3 is CAISEKGGNQPQHF. The CDR3 DNA follows: TGTGCCATCAGTGAGAAGGGAGGCAATCAGCCCCAGCATTTT.

The rearrangement uses TRBV11-3 and TRBJ1-2, with 8 bases aligning to TRBD1. Losses at the gene ends were 5 bases for V and 5 bases for J; bases not matched to a gene: 4. This CDR3 is 13 amino acids long. CDR1 is SGHNT and CDR2 is YENEEA in the germline V gene. This chain's CDR3 is CASSLTGEYGYTF. The CDR3, as DNA: TGTGCCAGCAGCCTGACAGGGGAATATGGCTACACCTTC.

J is TRBJ1-5 and V is TRBV19, with TRBD1 matching 7 bases. The J segment lost 4 bases and the V segment lost 5 bases, leaving 5 bases of the junction unmatched. The germline V gene encodes CDR1 LNHDA and CDR2 SQIVND (reference sequence). This CDR3 has 14 amino acids. The DNA of the CDR3 is TGTGCCAGTAGTTTGAAGACAGGGAATCAGCCCCAGCATTTT. Translation gives CASSLKTGNQPQHF. Complete variable domain (other parts from reference TRBV19 and TRBJ1-5): DGGITQSPKYLFRKEGQNVTLSCEQNLNHDAMYWYRQDPGQGLRLIYYSQIVNDFQKGDIAEGYSVSREKKESFPLTVTSAQKNPTAFYLCASSLKTGNQPQHFGDGTRLSIL.

The chain is built from TRBV7-3 and TRBJ2-5; 10 positions agree with TRBD1. The CDR3 extends over 14 amino acids. Germline CDR1 is SGHTA and CDR2 is FQGTGA. V dropped 5 bases and J dropped 4; count of bases not matched to a gene: 4. CDR3 sequence: CASSRTGGRETQYF. The DNA of the CDR3 is TGTGCCAGCAGCCGGACAGGGGGTAGAGAGACCCAGTACTTC.

This rearrangement joins TRBV5-1 to TRBJ1-1; D call uncertain. The germline V and J ends were trimmed by 1 base and 5 bases, with 15 bases remaining between them. The germline V gene has CDR1 SGHRS and CDR2 YFSETQ. This CDR3 contains 15 residues. The DNA of the CDR3 is TGCGCCAGCAGCTTGCAAGAGAGAACGGGTACTGAAGCTTTCTTT. This gives the protein CASSLQERTGTEAFF.

This sequence joins TRBV7-9 and TRBJ2-5, with 11 positions matching TRBD2. The CDR3 has 16 amino acids. CDR1 is SEHNR and CDR2 is FQNEAQ in the germline V gene (reference sequence). V shed 5 bases, J shed 5 bases, and the junction held 10 bases outside the gene matches. CDR3 nucleotide sequence: TGTGCCAGCAGCCCCGGATCTAGCGGGAGGCCGGAGACCCAGTACTTC. It encodes CASSPGSSGRPETQYF.

V gene TRBV27 combines with J gene TRBJ1-5; 7 bases fit TRBD1. Germline V lookup: CDR1 MNHEY, CDR2 SMNVEV (reference sequence). V shed 5 bases, J shed 3 bases, and the junction held 4 bases outside the gene matches. This CDR3 has 14 residues. For the CDR3, the DNA is TGTGCCAGCAGTCTGGGACAGAACAATCAGCCCCAGCATTTT. Protein sequence: CASSLGQNNQPQHF.